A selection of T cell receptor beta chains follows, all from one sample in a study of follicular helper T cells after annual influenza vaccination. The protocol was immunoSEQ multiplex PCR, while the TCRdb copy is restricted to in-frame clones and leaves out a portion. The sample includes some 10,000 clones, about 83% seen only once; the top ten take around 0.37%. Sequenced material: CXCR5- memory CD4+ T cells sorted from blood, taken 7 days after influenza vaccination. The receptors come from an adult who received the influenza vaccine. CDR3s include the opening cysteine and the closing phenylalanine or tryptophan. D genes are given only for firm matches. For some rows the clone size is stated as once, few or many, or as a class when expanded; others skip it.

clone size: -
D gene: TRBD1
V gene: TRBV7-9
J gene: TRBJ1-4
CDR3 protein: CASSPGTGIEKLFF
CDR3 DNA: TGTGCCAGCAGCCCCGGGACAGGGATTGAAAAACTGTTTTTT

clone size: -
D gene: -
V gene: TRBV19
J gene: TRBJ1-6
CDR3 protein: CASSIEGGRTNSPLHF
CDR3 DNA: TGTGCCAGTAGTATAGAGGGGGGCCGAACTAATTCACCCCTCCACTTT

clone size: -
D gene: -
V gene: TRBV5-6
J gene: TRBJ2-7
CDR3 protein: CASSLVGSPRFPGEQYF
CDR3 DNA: TGTGCCAGCAGCTTGGTAGGTAGCCCCCGATTCCCCGGAGAGCAGTACTTC

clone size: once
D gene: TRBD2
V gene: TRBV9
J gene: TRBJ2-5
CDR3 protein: CASSVAGGLQETQYF
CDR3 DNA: TGTGCCAGCAGCGTAGCGGGGGGACTACAAGAGACCCAGTACTTC

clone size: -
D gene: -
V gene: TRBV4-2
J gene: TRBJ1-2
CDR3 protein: CASSQPTGGSGGYTF
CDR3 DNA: TGTGCCAGCAGCCAACCCACGGGGGGCTCAGGTGGCTACACCTTC

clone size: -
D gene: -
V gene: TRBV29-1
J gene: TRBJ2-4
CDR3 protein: CSVANGRGNIQYF
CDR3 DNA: TGCAGCGTTGCCAACGGACGGGGGAACATTCAGTACTTC

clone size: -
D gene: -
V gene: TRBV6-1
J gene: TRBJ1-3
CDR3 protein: CASSEAGTGLGNTIYF
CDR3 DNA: TGTGCCAGCAGTGAAGCGGGAACAGGGTTAGGAAACACCATATATTTT

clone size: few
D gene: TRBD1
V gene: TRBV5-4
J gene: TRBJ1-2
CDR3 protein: CASSLGGQGYYGYTF
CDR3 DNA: TGTGCCAGCAGCTTGGGAGGACAGGGGTACTATGGCTACACCTTC

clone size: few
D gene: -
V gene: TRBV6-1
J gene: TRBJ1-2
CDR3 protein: CAGRRGGWGYTF
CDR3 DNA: TGTGCCGGACGACGGGGGGGATGGGGCTACACCTTC

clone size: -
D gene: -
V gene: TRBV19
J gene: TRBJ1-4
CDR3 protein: CASSMSATPNEKLFF
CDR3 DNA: TGTGCCAGTAGTATGTCGGCCACCCCTAATGAAAAACTGTTTTTT

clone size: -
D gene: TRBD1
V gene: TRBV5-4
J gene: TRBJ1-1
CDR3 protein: CASSRHPSGGLEAFF
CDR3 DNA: TGTGCCAGCAGCCGACACCCCTCAGGGGGGCTTGAAGCTTTCTTT

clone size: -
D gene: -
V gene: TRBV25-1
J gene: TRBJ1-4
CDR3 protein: CASSEGGYGEKLFF
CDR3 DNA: TGTGCCAGCAGTGAGGGGGGGTACGGTGAAAAACTGTTTTTT

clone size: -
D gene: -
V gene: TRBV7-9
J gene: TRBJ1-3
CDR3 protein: CASSLIPGSSSGNTIYF
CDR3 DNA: TGTGCCAGCAGCTTGATACCGGGAAGTAGCTCTGGAAACACCATATATTTT

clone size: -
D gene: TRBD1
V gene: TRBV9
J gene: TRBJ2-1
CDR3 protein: CASSRDRGYNEQFF
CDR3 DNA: TGTGCCAGCAGCCGGGACAGGGGATACAATGAGCAGTTCTTC

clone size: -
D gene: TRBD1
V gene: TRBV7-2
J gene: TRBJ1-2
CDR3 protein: CASSMRGMDRGYGYTF
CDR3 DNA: TGTGCCAGCAGCATGCGGGGGATGGACAGGGGCTATGGCTACACCTTC

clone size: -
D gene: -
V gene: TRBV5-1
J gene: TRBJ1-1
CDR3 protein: CASGRIQNTEAFF
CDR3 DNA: TGCGCCAGCGGGCGGATCCAGAACACTGAAGCTTTCTTT

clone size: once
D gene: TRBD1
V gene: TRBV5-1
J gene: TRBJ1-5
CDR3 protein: CASSLAGQGAWQPQHF
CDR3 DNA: TGCGCCAGCAGCTTGGCCGGGCAGGGGGCTTGGCAGCCCCAGCATTTT

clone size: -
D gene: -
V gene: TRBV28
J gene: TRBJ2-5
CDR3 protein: CASSFGGGAQKTQYF
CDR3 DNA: TGTGCCAGCAGTTTCGGCGGCGGGGCCCAGAAGACCCAGTACTTC

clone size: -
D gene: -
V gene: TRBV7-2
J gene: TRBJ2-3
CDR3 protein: CASSADYLSTDTQYF
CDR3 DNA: TGTGCCAGCAGCGCTGACTATTTAAGCACAGATACGCAGTATTTT

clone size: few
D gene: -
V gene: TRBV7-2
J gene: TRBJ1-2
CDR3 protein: CASSLEGYGYTF
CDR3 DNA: TGTGCCAGCAGCTTAGAAGGGTATGGCTACACCTTC

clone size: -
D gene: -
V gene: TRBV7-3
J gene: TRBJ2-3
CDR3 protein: CASSFDRFTDTQYF
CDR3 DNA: TGTGCCAGCAGCTTCGACAGATTCACAGATACGCAGTATTTT

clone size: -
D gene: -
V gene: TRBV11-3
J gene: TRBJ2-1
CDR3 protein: CASSSGPQSGNEQFF
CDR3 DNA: TGTGCCAGCAGCTCCGGGCCACAGTCCGGCAATGAGCAGTTCTTC

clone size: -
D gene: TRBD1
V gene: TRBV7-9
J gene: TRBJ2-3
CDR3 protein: CASSLEITGQGFFTDTQYF
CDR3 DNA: TGTGCCAGCAGCTTAGAAATTACGGGACAGGGTTTTTTCACAGATACGCAGTATTTT

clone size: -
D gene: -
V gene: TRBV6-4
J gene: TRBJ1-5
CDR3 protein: CASSDIRWGDQPQHF
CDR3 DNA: TGTGCCAGCAGTGACATAAGATGGGGAGATCAGCCCCAGCATTTT

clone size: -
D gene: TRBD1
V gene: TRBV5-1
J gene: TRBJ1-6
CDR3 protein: CASSSGGSGSPLHF
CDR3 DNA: TGCGCCAGCAGCTCAGGGGGGAGTGGTTCACCCCTCCACTTT

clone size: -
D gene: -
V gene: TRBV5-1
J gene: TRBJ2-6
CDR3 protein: CASSLGQYSGANVLTF
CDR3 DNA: TGCGCCAGCAGCTTGGGGCAGTACTCTGGGGCCAACGTCCTGACTTTC

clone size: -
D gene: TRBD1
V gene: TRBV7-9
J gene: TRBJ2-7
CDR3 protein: CASSRTGSYEQYF
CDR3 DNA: TGTGCCAGCAGCCGGACAGGGTCCTACGAGCAGTACTTC

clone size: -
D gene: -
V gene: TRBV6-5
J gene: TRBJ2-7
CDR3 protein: CASSYSAQGAYEQYF
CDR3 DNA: TGTGCCAGCAGTTACTCGGCCCAGGGCGCCTACGAGCAGTACTTC

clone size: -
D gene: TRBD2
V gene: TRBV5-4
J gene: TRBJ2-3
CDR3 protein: CASSASGGPSDTQYF
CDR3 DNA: TGTGCCAGCAGCGCCTCGGGGGGGCCGTCAGATACGCAGTATTTT

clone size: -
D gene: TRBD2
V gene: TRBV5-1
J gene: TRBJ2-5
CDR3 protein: CASSLGLAGRGRDPYF
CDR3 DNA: TGCGCCAGCAGCTTGGGACTAGCGGGGCGGGGAAGAGACCCATACTTC

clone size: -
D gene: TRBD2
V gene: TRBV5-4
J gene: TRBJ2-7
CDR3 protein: CASSATSDSYEQYF
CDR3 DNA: TGTGCCAGCAGCGCGACTAGCGACTCCTACGAGCAGTACTTC

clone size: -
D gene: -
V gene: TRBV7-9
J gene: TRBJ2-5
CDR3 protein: CASRQQETQYF
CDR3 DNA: TGTGCCAGCAGACAACAAGAGACCCAGTACTTC

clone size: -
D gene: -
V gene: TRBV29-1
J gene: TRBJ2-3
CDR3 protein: CSALAPDTQYF
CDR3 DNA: TGCAGCGCATTAGCTCCAGATACGCAGTATTTT

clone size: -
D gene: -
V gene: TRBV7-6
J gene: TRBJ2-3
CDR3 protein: CASSLAASPDTQYF
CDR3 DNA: TGTGCCAGCAGCTTAGCGGCTAGCCCAGATACGCAGTATTTT

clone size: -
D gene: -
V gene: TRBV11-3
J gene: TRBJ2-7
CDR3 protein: CASSLEGPTRNEQYF
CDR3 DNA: TGTGCCAGCAGCTTAGAAGGGCCGACACGGAACGAGCAGTACTTC

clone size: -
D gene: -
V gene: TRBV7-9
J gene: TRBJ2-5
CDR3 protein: CASSPLGRGVGETQYF
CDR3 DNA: TGTGCCAGCAGCCCCCTCGGTCGGGGTGTGGGAGAGACCCAGTACTTC

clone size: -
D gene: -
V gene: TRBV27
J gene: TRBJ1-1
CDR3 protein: CASSLPGAPEAFF
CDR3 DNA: TGTGCCAGCAGTCTACCGGGGGCACCTGAAGCTTTCTTT

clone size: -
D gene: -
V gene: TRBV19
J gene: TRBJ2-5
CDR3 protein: CASSQMPGRQETQYF
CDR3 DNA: TGTGCCAGTAGCCAAATGCCGGGCAGACAAGAGACCCAGTACTTC

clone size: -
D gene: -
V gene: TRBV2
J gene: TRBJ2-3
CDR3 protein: CASIAGIGVDTQYF
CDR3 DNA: TGTGCCAGCATCGCCGGGATCGGTGTAGATACGCAGTATTTT

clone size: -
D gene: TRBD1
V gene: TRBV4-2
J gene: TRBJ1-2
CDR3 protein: CASSPGTENYGYTF
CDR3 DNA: TGTGCCAGCAGCCCCGGGACAGAAAACTATGGCTACACCTTC

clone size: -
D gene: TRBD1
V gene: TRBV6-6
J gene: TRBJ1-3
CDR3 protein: CASSTRTGTGNTIYF
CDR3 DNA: TGTGCCAGCAGTACCCGGACAGGGACTGGAAACACCATATATTTT

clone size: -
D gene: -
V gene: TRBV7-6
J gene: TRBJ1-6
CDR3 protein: CASSLLYRGALGSPLHF
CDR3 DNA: TGTGCCAGCAGCTTGTTGTATCGGGGGGCCCTTGGTTCACCCCTCCACTTT

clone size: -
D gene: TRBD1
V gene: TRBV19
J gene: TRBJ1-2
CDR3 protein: CASTGDFGQGNYGYTF
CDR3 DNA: TGTGCCAGTACTGGGGATTTTGGACAGGGTAACTATGGCTACACCTTC

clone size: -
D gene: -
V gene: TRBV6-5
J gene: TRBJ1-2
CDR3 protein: CASSYSGRTNGYTF
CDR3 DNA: TGTGCCAGCAGTTACTCAGGCCGGACCAATGGCTACACCTTC

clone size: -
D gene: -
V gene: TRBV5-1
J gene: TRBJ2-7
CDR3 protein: CASAPLRAVSSYEQYF
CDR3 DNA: TGCGCCAGCGCCCCACTAAGGGCGGTGAGCTCCTACGAGCAGTACTTC

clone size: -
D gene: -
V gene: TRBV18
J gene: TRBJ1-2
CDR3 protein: CASLGGNYGYTF
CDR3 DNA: TGTGCCAGCCTGGGCGGGAACTATGGCTACACCTTC

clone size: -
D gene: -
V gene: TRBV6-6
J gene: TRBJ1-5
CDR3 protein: CASTNSGDSNQPQHF
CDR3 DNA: TGTGCCAGCACAAACTCGGGAGATAGCAATCAGCCCCAGCATTTT

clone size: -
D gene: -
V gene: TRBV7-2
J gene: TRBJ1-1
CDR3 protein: CASSPTDRLAEAFF
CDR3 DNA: TGTGCCAGCAGCCCTACCGACCGACTCGCTGAAGCTTTCTTT

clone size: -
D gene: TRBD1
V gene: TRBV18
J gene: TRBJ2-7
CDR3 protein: CASSPGTGGYEQYF
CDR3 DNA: TGTGCCAGCTCCCCCGGGACAGGGGGCTACGAGCAGTACTTC

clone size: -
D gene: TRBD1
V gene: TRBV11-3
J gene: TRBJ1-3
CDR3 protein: CASSLDQGGSARGNTIYF
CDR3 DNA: TGTGCCAGCAGCTTAGACCAGGGGGGCTCAGCGCGTGGAAACACCATATATTTT

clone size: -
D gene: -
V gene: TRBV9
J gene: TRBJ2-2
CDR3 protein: CASSARTRPSNTGELFF
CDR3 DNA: TGTGCCAGCAGCGCTCGGACGAGGCCCTCGAACACCGGGGAGCTGTTTTTT

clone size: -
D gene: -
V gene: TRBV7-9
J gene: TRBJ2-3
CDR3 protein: CASSVVGGTDTQYF
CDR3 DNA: TGTGCCAGCAGCGTAGTAGGCGGCACAGATACGCAGTATTTT